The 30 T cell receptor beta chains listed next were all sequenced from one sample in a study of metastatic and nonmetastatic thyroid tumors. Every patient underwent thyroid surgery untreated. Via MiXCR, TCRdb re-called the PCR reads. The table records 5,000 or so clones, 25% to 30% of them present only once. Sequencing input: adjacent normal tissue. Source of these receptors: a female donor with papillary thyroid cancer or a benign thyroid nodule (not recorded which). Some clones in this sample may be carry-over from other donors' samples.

In DNA form, the CDR3 reads TGTGCCAGCTGGGGGGGAGGTGGCTACACCTTC. Translating gives CASWGGGGYTF. The chain carries TRBV28 and TRBJ1-2; the D gene is possibly TRBD1 (5 bases). The germline CDR1 and CDR2 sequences are MDHEN and SYDVKM. CDR3 length equals 11 residues. V was cut by 8 bases and J by 7 bases, with 11 bases left in between.

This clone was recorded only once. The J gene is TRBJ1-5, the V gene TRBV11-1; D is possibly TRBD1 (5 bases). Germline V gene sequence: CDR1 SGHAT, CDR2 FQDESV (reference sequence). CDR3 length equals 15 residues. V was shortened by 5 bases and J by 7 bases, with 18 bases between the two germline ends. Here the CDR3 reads CASSQDSGRGQPQHF. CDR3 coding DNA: TGTGCCAGCAGCCAAGATTCAGGGAGGGGACAGCCCCAGCATTTT. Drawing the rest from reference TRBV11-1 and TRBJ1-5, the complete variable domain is EAEVAQSPRYKITEKSQAVAFWCDPISGHATLYWYRQILGQGPELLVQFQDESVVDDSQLPKDRFSAERLKGVDSTLKIQPAELGDSAMYLCASSQDSGRGQPQHFGDGTRLSIL.

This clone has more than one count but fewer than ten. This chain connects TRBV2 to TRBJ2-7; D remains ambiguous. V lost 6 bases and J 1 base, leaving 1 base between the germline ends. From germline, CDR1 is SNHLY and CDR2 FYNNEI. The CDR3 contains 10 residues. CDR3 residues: CASRSYEQYF. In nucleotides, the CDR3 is TGTGCCAGCAGATCCTACGAGCAGTACTTC.

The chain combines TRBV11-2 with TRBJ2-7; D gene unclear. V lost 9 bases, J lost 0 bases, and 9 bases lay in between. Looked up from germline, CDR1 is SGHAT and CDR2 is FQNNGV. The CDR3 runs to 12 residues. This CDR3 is CASGGSSYEQYF. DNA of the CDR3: TGTGCCAGTGGCGGATCCTCCTACGAGCAGTACTTC.

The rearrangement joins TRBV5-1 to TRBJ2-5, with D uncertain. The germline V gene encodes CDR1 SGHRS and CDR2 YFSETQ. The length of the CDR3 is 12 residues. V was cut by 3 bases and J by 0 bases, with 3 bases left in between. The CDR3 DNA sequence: TGCGCCAGCAGCTCTAACCAAGAGACCCAGTACTTC. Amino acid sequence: CASSSNQETQYF.

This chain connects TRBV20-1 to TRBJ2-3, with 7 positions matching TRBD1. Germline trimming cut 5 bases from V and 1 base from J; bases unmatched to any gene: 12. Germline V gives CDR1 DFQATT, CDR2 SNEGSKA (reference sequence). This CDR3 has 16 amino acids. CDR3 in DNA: TGCAGTGCTTTGGCCGACAGGGTTAAAGGCACAGATACGCAGTATTTT. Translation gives CSALADRVKGTDTQYF.

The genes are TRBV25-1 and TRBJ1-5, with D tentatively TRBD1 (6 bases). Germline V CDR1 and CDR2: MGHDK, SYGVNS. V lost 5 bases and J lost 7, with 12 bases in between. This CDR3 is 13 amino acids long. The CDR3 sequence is CASSLQGPQPQHF. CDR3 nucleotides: TGTGCCAGCAGTTTACAGGGACCGCAGCCCCAGCATTTT.

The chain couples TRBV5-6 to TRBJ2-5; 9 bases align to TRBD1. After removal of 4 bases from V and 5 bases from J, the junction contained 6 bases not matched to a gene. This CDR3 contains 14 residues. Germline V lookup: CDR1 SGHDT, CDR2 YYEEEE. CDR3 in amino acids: CASSGTGPKETQYF. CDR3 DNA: TGTGCCAGCAGCGGGACAGGGCCGAAGGAGACCCAGTACTTC.

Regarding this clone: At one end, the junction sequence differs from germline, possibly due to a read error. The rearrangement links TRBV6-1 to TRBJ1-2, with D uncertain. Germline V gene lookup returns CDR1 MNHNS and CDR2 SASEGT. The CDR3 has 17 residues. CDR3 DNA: TGTGCCAGCAGCAGAACCGGACCGGACCAAACGGGGTATGGCTACGCATTC. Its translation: CASSRTGPDQTGYGYAF.

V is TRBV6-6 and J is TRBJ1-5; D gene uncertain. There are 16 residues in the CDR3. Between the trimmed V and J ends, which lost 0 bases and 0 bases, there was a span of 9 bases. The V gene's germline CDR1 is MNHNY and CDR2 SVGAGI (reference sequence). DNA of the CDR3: TGTGCCAGCAGTTACTCGGCAGGAGCTAGCAATCAGCCCCAGCATTTT. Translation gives CASSYSAGASNQPQHF.

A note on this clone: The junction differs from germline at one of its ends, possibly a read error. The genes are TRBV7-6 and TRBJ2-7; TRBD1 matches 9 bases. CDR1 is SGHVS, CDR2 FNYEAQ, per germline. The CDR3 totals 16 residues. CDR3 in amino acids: CASSSLTGGGSYEQYF. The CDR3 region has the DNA TGCGCCAGCAGCTCGCTGACAGGGGGAGGCTCCTACGAGCAGTACTTC.

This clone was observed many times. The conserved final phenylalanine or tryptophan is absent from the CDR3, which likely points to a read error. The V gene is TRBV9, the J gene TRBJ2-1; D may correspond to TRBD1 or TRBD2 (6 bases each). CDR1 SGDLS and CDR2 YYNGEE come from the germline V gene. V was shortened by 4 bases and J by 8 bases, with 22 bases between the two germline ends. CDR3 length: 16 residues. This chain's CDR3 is CASSSKGGTEVDEQFL. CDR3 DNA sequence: TGTGCCAGCAGCTCCAAAGGGGGGACTGAGGTCGATGAGCAGTTCCTC.

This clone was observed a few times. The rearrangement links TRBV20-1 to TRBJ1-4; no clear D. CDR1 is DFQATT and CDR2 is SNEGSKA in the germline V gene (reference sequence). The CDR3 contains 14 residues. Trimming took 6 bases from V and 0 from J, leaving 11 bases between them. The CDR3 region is CSAAEVATNEKLFF. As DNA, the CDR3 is TGCAGTGCGGCCGAAGTTGCAACTAATGAAAAACTGTTTTTT.

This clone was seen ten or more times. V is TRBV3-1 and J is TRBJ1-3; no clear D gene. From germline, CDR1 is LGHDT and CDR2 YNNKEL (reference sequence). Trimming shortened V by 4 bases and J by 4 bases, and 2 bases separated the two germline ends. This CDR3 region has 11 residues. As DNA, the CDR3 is TGTGCCAGCAGCCTGGGAAACACCATATATTTT. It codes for CASSLGNTIYF.

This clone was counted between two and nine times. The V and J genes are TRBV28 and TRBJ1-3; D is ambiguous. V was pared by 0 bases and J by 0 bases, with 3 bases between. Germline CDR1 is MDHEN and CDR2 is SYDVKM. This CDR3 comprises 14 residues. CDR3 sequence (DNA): TGTGCCAGCAGTTTATGGGGCTCTGGAAACACCATATATTTT. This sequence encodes CASSLWGSGNTIYF.

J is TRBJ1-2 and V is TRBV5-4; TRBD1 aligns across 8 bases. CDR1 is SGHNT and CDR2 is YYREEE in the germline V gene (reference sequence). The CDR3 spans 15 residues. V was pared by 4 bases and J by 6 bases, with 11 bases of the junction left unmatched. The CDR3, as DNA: TGTGCCAGCAGCGCACAGGACAGGGACGGTCATGGCTACACCTTC. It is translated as CASSAQDRDGHGYTF.

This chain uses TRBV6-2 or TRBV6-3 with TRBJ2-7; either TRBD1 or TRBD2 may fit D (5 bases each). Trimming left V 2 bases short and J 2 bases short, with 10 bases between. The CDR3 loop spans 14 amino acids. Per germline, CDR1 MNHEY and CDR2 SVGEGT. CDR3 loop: CASSYDSGAYEQYF. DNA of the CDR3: TGTGCCAGCAGTTACGACAGCGGAGCCTACGAGCAGTACTTC.

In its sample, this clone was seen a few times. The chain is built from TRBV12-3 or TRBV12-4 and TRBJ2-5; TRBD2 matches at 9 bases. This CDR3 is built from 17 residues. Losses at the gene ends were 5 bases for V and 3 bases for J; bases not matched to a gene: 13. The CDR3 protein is CASSPLLSASGEETQYF. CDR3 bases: TGTGCCAGCAGTCCCCTCCTATCTGCTAGCGGGGAAGAGACCCAGTACTTC.

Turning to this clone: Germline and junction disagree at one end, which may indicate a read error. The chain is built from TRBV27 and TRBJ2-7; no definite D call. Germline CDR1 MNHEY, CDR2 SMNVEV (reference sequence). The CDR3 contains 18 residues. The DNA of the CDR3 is TGTTCCAGGCGATCGCCACCCGGTGGTGCTACTGAGTCCTACGAGCTGTACTTC. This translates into CSRRSPPGGATESYELYF.

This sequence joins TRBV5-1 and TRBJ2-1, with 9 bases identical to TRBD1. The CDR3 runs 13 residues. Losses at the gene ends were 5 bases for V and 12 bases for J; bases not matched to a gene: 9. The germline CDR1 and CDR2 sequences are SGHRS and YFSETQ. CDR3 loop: CASSPDRGARQFF. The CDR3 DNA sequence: TGCGCCAGCAGTCCGGACAGGGGCGCGAGGCAGTTCTTC.

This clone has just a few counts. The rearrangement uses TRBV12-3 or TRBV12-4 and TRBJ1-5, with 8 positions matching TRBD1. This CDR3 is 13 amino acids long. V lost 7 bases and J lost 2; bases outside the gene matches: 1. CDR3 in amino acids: CASKQGGNQPQHF. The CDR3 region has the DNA TGTGCCAGCAAACAGGGGGGCAATCAGCCCCAGCATTTT.

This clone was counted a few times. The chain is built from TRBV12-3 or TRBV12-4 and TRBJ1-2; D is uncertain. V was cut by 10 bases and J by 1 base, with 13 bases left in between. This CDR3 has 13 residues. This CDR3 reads CATTRLHNYGYTF. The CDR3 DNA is TGTGCCACCACCCGATTGCATAACTATGGCTACACCTTC.

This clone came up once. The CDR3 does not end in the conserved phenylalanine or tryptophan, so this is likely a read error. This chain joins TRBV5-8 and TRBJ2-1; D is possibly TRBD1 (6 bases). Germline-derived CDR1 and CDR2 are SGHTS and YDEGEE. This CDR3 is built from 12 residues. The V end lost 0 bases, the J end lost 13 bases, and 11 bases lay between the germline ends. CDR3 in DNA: TGTGCCAGCAGCTTGGTCAGGGGCGAACAGTTCCTC. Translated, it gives CASSLVRGEQFL.

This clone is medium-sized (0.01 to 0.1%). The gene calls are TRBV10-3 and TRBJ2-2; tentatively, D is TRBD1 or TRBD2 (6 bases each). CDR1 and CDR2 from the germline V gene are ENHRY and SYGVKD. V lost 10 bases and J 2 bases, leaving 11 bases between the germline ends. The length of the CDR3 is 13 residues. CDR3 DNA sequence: TGTGCCACCGGGGGCGTTAACACCGGGGAGCTGTTTTTT. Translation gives CATGGVNTGELFF.

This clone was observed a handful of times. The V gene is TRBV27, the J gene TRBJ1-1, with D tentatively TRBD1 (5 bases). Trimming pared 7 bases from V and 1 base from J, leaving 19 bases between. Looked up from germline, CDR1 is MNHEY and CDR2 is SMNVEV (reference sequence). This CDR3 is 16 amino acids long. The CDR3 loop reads CASTLRPGRQNTEAFF. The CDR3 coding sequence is TGTGCCAGCACTCTACGTCCGGGACGGCAGAACACTGAAGCTTTCTTT.

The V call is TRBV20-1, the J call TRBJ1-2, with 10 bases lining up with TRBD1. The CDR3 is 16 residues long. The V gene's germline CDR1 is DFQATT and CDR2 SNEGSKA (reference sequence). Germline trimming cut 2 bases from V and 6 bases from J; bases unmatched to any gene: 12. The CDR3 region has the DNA TGCAGTGCTAGACCTAACCCCGGGACAGGGGTTCATGGCTACACCTTC. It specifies CSARPNPGTGVHGYTF.

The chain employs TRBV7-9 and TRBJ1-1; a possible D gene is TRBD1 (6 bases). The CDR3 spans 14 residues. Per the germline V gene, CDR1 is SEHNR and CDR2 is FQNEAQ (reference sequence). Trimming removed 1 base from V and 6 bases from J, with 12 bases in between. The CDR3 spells CASSLVSGDSEAFF. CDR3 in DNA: TGTGCCAGCAGCTTAGTGTCAGGGGACTCTGAAGCTTTCTTT.

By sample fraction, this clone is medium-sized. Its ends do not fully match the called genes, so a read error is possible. DNA of the CDR3: TGTGCCAGTAGTCTTGGGGACAGGGAGTATTTC. Translation gives CASSLGDREYF. The V and J genes are TRBV19 and TRBJ2-6, with TRBD1 matching 9 bases. The CDR3 has 11 residues. Germline V gene sequence: CDR1 LNHDA, CDR2 SQIVND (reference sequence).

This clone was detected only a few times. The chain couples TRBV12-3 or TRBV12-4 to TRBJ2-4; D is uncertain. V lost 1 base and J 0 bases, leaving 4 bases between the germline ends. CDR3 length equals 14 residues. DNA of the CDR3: TGTGCCAGCAGTTTAGGCGGAGCCAAAAACATTCAGTACTTC. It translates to CASSLGGAKNIQYF.

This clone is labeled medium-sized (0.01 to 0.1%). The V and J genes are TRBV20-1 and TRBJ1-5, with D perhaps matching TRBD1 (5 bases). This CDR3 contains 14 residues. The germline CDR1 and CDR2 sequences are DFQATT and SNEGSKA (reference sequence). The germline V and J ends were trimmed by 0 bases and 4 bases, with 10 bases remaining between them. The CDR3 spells CSARDGTANQPQHF. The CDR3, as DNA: TGCAGTGCTAGAGATGGGACGGCAAATCAGCCCCAGCATTTT.